This entry concerns a single T cell receptor (beta chain). Its antigen remains unidentified. The study reverse transcribed the entire isolated RNA, so it sequenced expressed TCRB transcripts. TCRdb's copy holds only in-frame clones and misses some; the assay was immunoSEQ multiplex PCR. The table lists 450,000 to 600,000 clones, 30% of them singletons. This sample was included in a study of beta chain features in type 1 diabetes. Study findings and constraints: A pattern of fewer insertions and more deletions at VDJ junctions was seen in type 1 diabetes patients.

Via the markers CD45RO/CCR7/CD25/CD127/CD95/CD27, stem cell-like memory, regulatory, central memory and naive CD4+ cells were sorted. Germline values: CDR1 MNHEY, CDR2 SVGAGI. The CDR3 extends over 16 amino acids. The germline V and J ends were trimmed by 0 bases and 0 bases, with 9 bases remaining between them. Sample: naive CD4+ T cells from blood. The chain carries TRBV6-5 and TRBJ2-1; D is uncertain. The TCR originated in a man aged 18 to 30 in good health. CDR3 bases: TGTGCCAGCAGTTACTCGCCAGGCCACTCCTACAATGAGCAGTTCTTC. Its protein product is CASSYSPGHSYNEQFF.